Listed below are T cell receptor beta chains from one sample, sequenced in a study of blood T cell repertoires in COVID-19. TCRdb's table, derived via immunoSEQ multiplex PCR, lists solely in-frame clones and lacks some. The repertoire holds about 170,000 clones, more than 75% seen once, with 3% to 4% in the top ten. The source material was peripheral blood. These receptors came from a man between 18 and 29 years old with active or convalescent COVID-19. Each CDR3 is given with its conserved first and last residue. Each record gives: V gene, J gene, clone size, D gene, CDR3 DNA, CDR3 protein. A D gene is named only where the DNA matches it firmly. Where a row states a size, it is once, few, many or the class of an expanded clone; other rows omit it.

TRBV11-2	TRBJ2-3	-	TRBD2	TGTGCCAGCAGCTCCCTAGCGGGGGGGCCCGTATATACGCAGTATTTT	CASSSLAGGPVYTQYF
TRBV6-6	TRBJ2-3	-	TRBD1	TGTGCCGGTGGGACAGGGGGCACAGATACGCAGTATTTT	CAGGTGGTDTQYF
TRBV7-3	TRBJ2-5	-	TRBD1	TGTGCCAGCAGCTTAAAGGGACAGGTGGTTTACCAAGAGACCCAGTACTTC	CASSLKGQVVYQETQYF
TRBV4-1	TRBJ2-5	-	-	TGCGCCAGCAGCCAACCCAGGGCCCAAGAGACCCAGTACTTC	CASSQPRAQETQYF
TRBV6-2/TRBV6-3	TRBJ2-5	-	TRBD1	TGTGCCAGCAGTTCCCCCGCGACAGGGTTACTCGAGACCCAGTACTTC	CASSSPATGLLETQYF
TRBV5-4	TRBJ1-2	-	TRBD1	TGTGCCAGCAGCTTGGCCGGACAGGGTAACTATGGCTACACCTTC	CASSLAGQGNYGYTF
TRBV7-2	TRBJ1-1	-	TRBD1	TGTGCCAGCAGCGAAACCCGGGACAGAAGGTATGAAGCTTTCTTT	CASSETRDRRYEAFF
TRBV4-1	TRBJ1-2	-	-	TGCGCCAGCAGCCAGTCATCCGGGACTAACTATGGCTACACCTTC	CASSQSSGTNYGYTF
TRBV3-1/TRBV3-2	TRBJ2-2	-	TRBD2	TGTGCCAGCAGCCTCGTGACAGCGGGGACCGGGGAGCTGTTTTTT	CASSLVTAGTGELFF
TRBV6-5	TRBJ1-5	-	-	TGTGCCAGCAGTTACACCGGTCTGAGCAATCAGCCCCAGCATTTT	CASSYTGLSNQPQHF
TRBV5-6	TRBJ1-2	-	-	TGTGCCAGCAGCTGGAGCTTGGGGGCGCCTGATGGCTACACCTTC	CASSWSLGAPDGYTF
TRBV19	TRBJ2-2	once	-	TGTGCCAGCGGGGAACCTAGACAGGAGAACACCGGGGAGCTGTTTTTT	CASGEPRQENTGELFF
TRBV18	TRBJ2-3	-	TRBD1	TGTGCCAGCTCACCTCTCGGACAGGGGGCTGCAGATACGCAGTATTTT	CASSPLGQGAADTQYF
TRBV10-3	TRBJ2-5	-	-	TGTGCCATCAGTGAGTCGACACGAGAGACCCAGTACTTC	CAISESTRETQYF
TRBV5-4	TRBJ1-1	-	-	TGTGCCAGCAGTTCGACCCGAGGGGGGAACACTGAAGCTTTCTTT	CASSSTRGGNTEAFF
TRBV5-6	TRBJ1-2	-	-	TGTGCCAGCAGCGGAATTCGGACAGAAACCTACACCTTC	CASSGIRTETYTF
TRBV19	TRBJ2-1	-	-	TGTGCCAGTAGTGTCCGGCGGGGTACTGAGCAGTTCTTC	CASSVRRGTEQFF
TRBV18	TRBJ1-4	few	-	TGTGCCAGCTCACCTGACAGGTCCGGGGAAAAACTGTTTTTT	CASSPDRSGEKLFF
TRBV9	TRBJ2-1	-	-	TGTGCCAGCAGCGTAGTGGGTCAGGGTGGGAATGAGCAGTTCTTC	CASSVVGQGGNEQFF
TRBV11-3	TRBJ2-2	-	TRBD1	TGTGCCAGCAGCTTACTGACGACAGGGGACACCGGGGAGCTGTTTTTT	CASSLLTTGDTGELFF
TRBV28	TRBJ1-2	-	TRBD1	TGTGCCAGCAGTTCACGGACAGGCGGCTACACCTTC	CASSSRTGGYTF
TRBV7-2	TRBJ2-1	-	-	TGTGCCAGCGCCCCAGGAGGGCCCGGTGAGCAGTTCTTC	CASAPGGPGEQFF
TRBV4-1	TRBJ1-4	few	-	TGCGCCAGCAGCCAAGGATTTCGGGGAGAGAATGAAAAACTGTTTTTT	CASSQGFRGENEKLFF
TRBV4-1	TRBJ2-7	once	-	TGCGCCAGCAGCCAAGATTCTGCGGGCCAGGAACCCTACGAGCAGTACTTC	CASSQDSAGQEPYEQYF
TRBV5-5	TRBJ1-2	-	TRBD1	TGTGCCAGCAGCTTTCAGGGGGAATTTGGCTACACCTTC	CASSFQGEFGYTF
TRBV19	TRBJ2-4	-	TRBD2	TGTGCCAGTACCCGGACTAGCGGGAGGGTCGCCATTCAGTACTTC	CASTRTSGRVAIQYF
TRBV7-3	TRBJ2-2	-	-	TGTGCCAGCAGGAACGGGCCAGGGGACACCGGGGAGCTGTTTTTT	CASRNGPGDTGELFF
TRBV5-1	TRBJ2-2	once	-	TGCGCCAGCAGCCCCATTGAGCAGGCCGGGGAGCTGTTTTTT	CASSPIEQAGELFF
TRBV5-6	TRBJ1-2	-	TRBD1	TGTGCCAGCAACACGAAGACAGGGTACTATGGCTACACCTTC	CASNTKTGYYGYTF
TRBV7-2	TRBJ1-2	-	TRBD1	TGTGCCAGCAGATACACAGGGGGGGATCGCTACACCTTC	CASRYTGGDRYTF
TRBV18	TRBJ2-3	once	TRBD2	TGTGCCAGCTCATACCTAGCGGCCACAGATACGCAGTATTTT	CASSYLAATDTQYF
TRBV6-5	TRBJ2-2	-	-	TGTGCCAGCGTGAATGGCTTCCTGAACACCGGGGAGCTGTTTTTT	CASVNGFLNTGELFF
TRBV7-2	TRBJ1-6	-	-	TGTGCCAGCAGTCGGAGCTCCTATAATTCACCCCTCCACTTT	CASSRSSYNSPLHF
TRBV2	TRBJ1-1	-	-	TGTGCCAGCAGTGCTCCCGGACAGCTGAACACTGAAGCTTTCTTT	CASSAPGQLNTEAFF
TRBV15	TRBJ2-3	-	TRBD1	TGTGCCACCAGCCGGACAGGGGCTGCAAGGACAGATACGCAGTATTTT	CATSRTGAARTDTQYF
TRBV3-1/TRBV3-2	TRBJ2-2	once	-	TGTGCCAGCAGCCCAGGGTGGGTCTACTGGTACACCGGGGAGCTGTTTTTT	CASSPGWVYWYTGELFF
TRBV7-2	TRBJ1-2	few	-	TGTGCCAGCAGCTTAGACTCGAAAGCGGACTATGGCTACACCTTC	CASSLDSKADYGYTF
TRBV18	TRBJ1-2	-	TRBD1	TGTGCCAGCTCGCCCGGGACAGGGACAGACTATGGCTACACCTTC	CASSPGTGTDYGYTF
TRBV5-5	TRBJ1-2	-	-	TGTGCCAGCAGCTCGTGGCTGGTAACAGGGAAGGGCTACACCTTC	CASSSWLVTGKGYTF
TRBV21-1	TRBJ1-3	-	-	TGTGCCAGCACCTCGACAGGGCGCCCCGGAAACACCATATATTTT	CASTSTGRPGNTIYF
TRBV28	TRBJ1-1	-	TRBD1	TGTGCCAGCCTCGGGACAGCGGAAACTAAAGCTTTCTTT	CASLGTAETKAFF
TRBV13	TRBJ2-3	-	TRBD2	TGTGCCAGCAGCTTGGGTAGCGGGAGGCGGGACACAGATACGCAGTATTTT	CASSLGSGRRDTDTQYF
TRBV2	TRBJ2-5	-	-	TGTGCCAGGGCCCCAACGGGAAAACAAGAGACCCAGTACTTC	CARAPTGKQETQYF
TRBV29-1	TRBJ1-1	-	-	TGCAGCGTCTGCCCGGACTTGAACACTGAAGCTTTCTTT	CSVCPDLNTEAFF
TRBV5-4	TRBJ2-1	few	TRBD2	TGTGCCAGCACCTCCGGGGGGACCTACAATGAGCAGTTCTTC	CASTSGGTYNEQFF
TRBV10-3	TRBJ1-1	-	TRBD1	TGTGCCATCAGTGAGTTCGGGACAGGGGGCTTGGGTACTGAAGCTTTCTTT	CAISEFGTGGLGTEAFF
TRBV7-3	TRBJ2-5	-	TRBD2	TGTGCCAGCAGCTTGGGACTAGTCGGGAGGGAAGGAGAGACCCAGTACTTC	CASSLGLVGREGETQYF
TRBV27	TRBJ1-2	-	TRBD1	TGTGCCAGCGGGGAACAGGGGGCGCGCAACTATGGCTACACCTTC	CASGEQGARNYGYTF
TRBV5-6	TRBJ2-6	-	-	TGTGCCAGCAGCTTGATCGGTCGGGACTCTGGGGCCAACGTCCTGACTTTC	CASSLIGRDSGANVLTF
TRBV4-2	TRBJ1-2	few	TRBD1	TGTGCCAGCAGCCAAGAGAGAACAGGGGGCTATGGCTACACCTTC	CASSQERTGGYGYTF
TRBV7-2	TRBJ2-5	-	TRBD2	TGTGCCAGCAGCTTAACTCGGGGGGGGCAAGAGACCCAGTACTTC	CASSLTRGGQETQYF
TRBV4-2	TRBJ2-3	-	TRBD2	TGTGCCAGCAGCCAAGCCGCGCTAGCGGGAGAATCAGATACGCAGTATTTT	CASSQAALAGESDTQYF
TRBV29-1	TRBJ2-4	few	TRBD2	TGCAGCGTTGAAGGCTTAGGAGCGGGAGGGTCCAAAAACATTCAGTACTTC	CSVEGLGAGGSKNIQYF
TRBV7-2	TRBJ2-1	-	-	TGTGCCAGCAGCTTAAAGGGAGTCCATGAGCAGTTCTTC	CASSLKGVHEQFF
TRBV20-1	TRBJ1-2	-	-	TGCAGTGGGGGAGTAGGCTACACCTTC	CSGGVGYTF